The 18 T cell receptor beta chains below come from one sample, sequenced in a study of human T cells and chemical hapten exposure. Time point given: patch test 3, about 24 weeks after DPC sensitization. Stated treatment: therapeutic diphenylcyclopropenone sensitization with weekly scalp DPC. MiXCR, applied by TCRdb to the RACE reads, yields one record per CDR3 protein. Of approximately 160,000 distinct CDR3 sequences listed, around a quarter are singletons. This specimen was whole blood, taken in connection with sensitization to the hapten diphenylcyclopropenone (DPC). The source of these receptors is a woman younger than 35 with alopecia areata. Some clones in this sample may be carry-over from other donors' samples.

This sequence joins TRBV5-1 and TRBJ2-7; no firm D call. This CDR3 region has 10 residues. Germline V CDR1 and CDR2: SGHRS, YFSETQ. V dropped 6 bases and J dropped 5 bases, with 6 bases sitting between them. The CDR3 region is CASILHEQYF. CDR3 nucleotide sequence: TGCGCCAGCATATTACACGAGCAGTACTTC.

This clonotype was found a few times. The chain is built from TRBV4-3 and TRBJ2-5; 7 bases are shared with TRBD2. The germline gives CDR1 LGHNA, CDR2 YSLEER. With V trimmed by 0 bases and J by 3 bases, 7 bases remained unmatched. This CDR3 has 16 amino acids. The DNA of the CDR3 is TGCGCCAGCAGCCAAGATTGGCGAGCGGGGAAAGAGACCCAGTACTTC. Amino acid sequence: CASSQDWRAGKETQYF.

This clonotype has a count of ten or more. The chain couples TRBV11-2 to TRBJ1-4; D remains unclear. Germline CDR1 SGHAT, CDR2 FQNNGV. This CDR3 contains 12 residues. Trimming stripped 9 bases from V and 5 bases from J, with 10 bases between. The CDR3 nucleotides read TGTGCCAGTGGATCTTCGAATGAAAAACTGTTTTTT. Its protein is CASGSSNEKLFF.

The chain employs TRBV3-1 and TRBJ1-1; D possibly corresponds to TRBD1 (5 bases). V lost 7 bases, J lost 7 bases, and 10 bases lay in between. The CDR3 extends over 11 amino acids. Germline V lookup: CDR1 LGHDT, CDR2 YNNKEL (reference sequence). CDR3 coding DNA: TGTGCCAGCACCCTGGGGCATGAAGCTTTCTTT. Its translation is CASTLGHEAFF.

The V gene is TRBV4-1, the J gene TRBJ2-7; the match to TRBD1 covers 8 bases. V gave up 0 bases and J gave up 4 bases; unmatched junction bases: 8. Germline CDR1 is MGHRA and CDR2 is YSYEKL. The CDR3 length is 16 residues. The CDR3 is CASSQDGSGGRYEQYF. Here the CDR3 DNA reads TGCGCCAGCAGCCAAGACGGCTCAGGGGGCCGGTACGAGCAGTACTTC.

The rearrangement links TRBV29-1 to TRBJ1-2; D perhaps matches TRBD1 (6 bases). The germline V and J ends were trimmed by 3 bases and 6 bases, with 17 bases remaining between them. Germline loops: CDR1 SQVTM, CDR2 ANQGSEA. The CDR3 is 14 residues long. The CDR3 spells CSVDATGADDGYTF. CDR3 DNA: TGCAGCGTTGACGCGACGGGGGCGGATGATGGCTACACCTTC.

J is TRBJ2-7 and V is TRBV4-3, with TRBD2 matching 7 bases. The ends lost 1 base at V and 3 bases at J; junction bases unmatched: 6. Germline V gives CDR1 LGHNA, CDR2 YSLEER. The CDR3 is 15 residues long. The DNA for the CDR3 is TGCGCCAGCAGCCAAGGACTAGCACAACTCTACGAGCAGTACTTC. This gives the protein CASSQGLAQLYEQYF.

This clonotype occurred many times. The gene calls are TRBV6-2 or TRBV6-3 and TRBJ2-1, with D maybe TRBD2 (6 bases). The germline V gene has CDR1 MNHEY and CDR2 SVGEGT. The CDR3 loop spans 13 amino acids. V was clipped by 2 bases and J by 9 bases, with 11 bases between them. CDR3 amino acids: CASSYRAGGEQFF. The DNA of the CDR3 is TGTGCCAGCAGTTACCGTGCCGGGGGTGAGCAGTTCTTC.

This clonotype was seen a few times. The rearrangement links TRBV29-1 to TRBJ2-1; D is perhaps TRBD2 (6 bases). Germline V gives CDR1 SQVTM, CDR2 ANQGSEA. This CDR3 contains 15 residues. V was pared by 7 bases and J by 2 bases, with 18 bases between. CDR3 sequence: CSAPHSGSTYNEQFF. The CDR3 nucleotides are TGCAGCGCACCCCACAGCGGGTCAACCTACAATGAGCAGTTCTTC.

This clonotype was observed a handful of times. V is TRBV7-9 and J is TRBJ2-5; 9 bases map to TRBD2. The CDR3 contains 17 residues. After removal of 1 base from V and 1 base from J, the junction contained 7 bases not matched to a gene. The germline gives CDR1 SEHNR, CDR2 FQNEAQ (reference sequence). The CDR3 reads CASSLGVAGAGQETQYF. CDR3 DNA: TGTGCCAGCAGCTTAGGGGTAGCGGGAGCGGGCCAAGAGACCCAGTACTTC.

This chain connects TRBV5-1 to TRBJ2-5, with a weak D call TRBD2 (6 bases). The CDR3 extends over 15 amino acids. CDR1 is SGHRS, CDR2 YFSETQ, per germline. Deletions cut 0 bases from V and 2 bases from J, with 11 bases between. CDR3 sequence reads: CASSLVQGGQETQYF. For the CDR3, the DNA is TGCGCCAGCAGCTTGGTCCAAGGAGGGCAAGAGACCCAGTACTTC. Full variable domain (remainder filled in from reference TRBV5-1 and TRBJ2-5): KAGVTQTPRYLIKTRGQQVTLSCSPISGHRSVSWYQQTPGQGLQFLFEYFSETQRNKGNFPGRFSGRQFSNSRSEMNVSTLELGDSALYLCASSLVQGGQETQYFGPGTRLLVL.

This clonotype appeared a few times. The V call is TRBV6-2 or TRBV6-3, the J call TRBJ2-7; no firm D call. V was trimmed by 6 bases and J by 2 bases, leaving 8 bases between them. Germline V gene lookup returns CDR1 MNHEY and CDR2 SVGEGT. This CDR3 has 12 amino acids. CDR3 sequence reads: CASSDPPYEQYF. The CDR3 DNA is TGTGCCAGCAGCGACCCCCCCTACGAGCAGTACTTC.

V and J are TRBV2 and TRBJ2-2, with D possibly being TRBD2 (6 bases). CDR3 length equals 14 residues. From germline, CDR1 is SNHLY and CDR2 FYNNEI. V was shortened by 5 bases and J by 2 bases, with 9 bases between the two germline ends. The CDR3 is CASSRTTNTGELFF. The CDR3 bases are TGTGCCAGCAGTCGGACTACCAACACCGGGGAGCTGTTTTTT.

This clonotype was counted between two and nine times. V gene TRBV9 combines with J gene TRBJ1-3; 10 nucleotides match TRBD1. V trimming: 3 bases; J trimming: 2 bases; junction bases outside the gene matches: 2. This CDR3 is 15 amino acids long. Looked up from germline, CDR1 is SGDLS and CDR2 is YYNGEE. CDR3 coding DNA: TGTGCCAGCAGCGGAGGGACAGGGGCTGGAAACACCATATATTTT. Translation: CASSGGTGAGNTIYF. The entire variable domain, with the rest obtained from reference TRBV9 and TRBJ1-3, is as follows: DSGVTQTPKHLITATGQRVTLRCSPRSGDLSVYWYQQSLDQGLQFLIQYYNGEERAKGNILERFSAQQFPDLHSELNLSSLELGDSALYFCASSGGTGAGNTIYFGEGSWLTVV.

The chain uses TRBV29-1 and TRBJ1-2; TRBD1 is a possible D gene (5 bases). Germline assignment: CDR1 SQVTM and CDR2 ANQGSEA. The CDR3 length is 10 residues. V lost 4 bases, J lost 8 bases, and 8 bases lay in between. The CDR3 region is CSVVRGGYTF. The CDR3 DNA follows: TGCAGCGTTGTGAGGGGCGGCTACACCTTC.

This clonotype was observed at least ten times. The chain carries TRBV2 and TRBJ2-5; D tentatively fits TRBD1 or TRBD2 (6 bases each). The CDR3 is 13 amino acids. Germline V gives CDR1 SNHLY, CDR2 FYNNEI. Between the trimmed V and J ends, which lost 7 bases and 5 bases, there was a span of 14 bases. The CDR3 DNA follows: TGTGCCAGCATGCCAGAGGGGGGCGAGACCCAGTACTTC. The encoded protein is CASMPEGGETQYF. The complete variable domain, with remaining parts taken from reference TRBV2 and TRBJ2-5, reads EPEVTQTPSHQVTQMGQEVILRCVPISNHLYFYWYRQILGQKVEFLVSFYNNEISEKSEIFDDQFSVERPDGSNFTLKIRSTKLEDSAMYFCASMPEGGETQYFGPGTRLLVL.

This clonotype was detected only a few times. The chain has TRBV4-2 and TRBJ1-6, with D perhaps matching TRBD1 (6 bases). In germline, CDR1 is LGHNA, CDR2 YNFKEQ. V lost 0 bases, J lost 13 bases, and 10 bases lay in between. The CDR3 totals 13 residues. CDR3 nucleotide sequence: TGTGCCAGCAGCCAAGACAGGGGCAGGCCCCTCCACTTT. It is translated as CASSQDRGRPLHF.

The J gene is TRBJ1-1, the V gene TRBV6-2 or TRBV6-3; no definite D call. The CDR3 runs 13 residues. The germline CDR1 and CDR2 sequences are MNHEY and SVGEGT. Trimming stripped 9 bases from V and 4 bases from J, with 15 bases between. The CDR3 loop is CASYPWEGTEAFF. Written as DNA, the CDR3 is TGTGCCAGTTATCCTTGGGAGGGCACTGAAGCTTTCTTT.